One and the same sample provided the 6 T cell receptor beta chains below, sequenced in a study of blood T cell repertoires in COVID-19. Here immunoSEQ multiplex PCR was the method, and the copy in TCRdb shows in-frame clones only, minus some. The data hold around 50,000 clones, with around 90% observed a single time. What was sequenced was peripheral blood. The receptor source for this set is a human donor in a cohort sampled during active COVID-19.

This chain joins TRBV2 and TRBJ2-7, with TRBD2 identical over 11 bases. The CDR3 runs 17 residues. CDR1 and CDR2 (germline): SNHLY, FYNNEI. V dropped 4 bases and J dropped 0; count of bases not matched to a gene: 8. This CDR3 reads CASSVRLAGISSYEQYF. CDR3 bases: TGTGCCAGCAGTGTCAGACTAGCGGGGATCAGCTCCTACGAGCAGTACTTC.

The rearrangement links TRBV11-2 to TRBJ2-7; D unclear. This CDR3 is built from 14 residues. CDR1 is SGHAT and CDR2 is FQNNGV in the germline V gene. The V and J ends lost 5 bases and 3 bases respectively, with 14 bases between them. The CDR3 nucleotides read TGTGCCAGCAGCGGTCAACTGTTACTCTACGAGCAGTACTTC. This gives the protein CASSGQLLLYEQYF.

This rearrangement joins TRBV11-2 to TRBJ2-5, with 7 nucleotides matching TRBD2. CDR3 length: 15 amino acids. Germline V gene data show CDR1 as SGHAT and CDR2 as FQNNGV. V shed 5 bases and J 3 bases; nucleotides not matched to a gene: 9. CDR3 sequence reads: CASSPGVAGEETQYF. The CDR3 bases are TGTGCCAGCAGCCCCGGTGTAGCGGGTGAAGAGACCCAGTACTTC.

This chain uses TRBV21-1 with TRBJ1-2; the table's D call TRBD1 went unverified against the DNA. TRBV21-1 is termed a pseudogene. The CDR3 covers 15 residues. The CDR3 loop reads CASPHPDRENYGYTF. The CDR3 bases are TGTGCCAGCCCCCACCCGGACAGGGAAAACTATGGCTACACCTTC.

The V gene is TRBV7-9, the J gene TRBJ1-2; unclear D gene. In germline, CDR1 is SEHNR, CDR2 FQNEAQ (reference sequence). The CDR3 is 15 residues long. The V and J ends lost 7 bases and 2 bases respectively, with 17 bases between them. The CDR3 DNA follows: TGTGCCAGCACAGCCTACCCGGGAGCGAACTATGGCTACACCTTC. This codes for CASTAYPGANYGYTF.

V gene TRBV29-1 combines with J gene TRBJ2-6, with D maybe TRBD1 (5 bases). V lost 7 bases, J lost 4 bases, and 11 bases lay in between. The CDR3 spans 13 residues. Germline CDR1 reads SQVTM; CDR2 reads ANQGSEA. The chain's CDR3 is CSAQGSGANVLTF. The CDR3 DNA reads TGCAGCGCCCAGGGCTCGGGGGCCAACGTCCTGACTTTC.